This T cell receptor beta chain was sequenced for a study of T cell responses to AZD1222 COVID-19 vaccine. Study outcomes and limitations: There were vaccine-associated CD4 TCRs across spike, dominant at 160-218 and 743-854. The repertoires were collected only after the peak T cell response.

Method: immunoSEQ multiplex PCR; TCRdb's copy keeps in-frame clones and lacks some. Here the sample spans about 120,000 clones, 80% to 90% being singletons. Per germline, CDR1 MNHEY and CDR2 SMNVEV (reference sequence). The V and J ends lost 7 bases and 4 bases respectively, with 16 bases between them. CDR3 size: 14 residues. A single count supports this clone. As yet, its antigen is unknown. The chain is built from TRBV27 and TRBJ1-1, with no clear D. The TCR comes from an adult in good health. The specimen was peripheral blood, collected on day 0 of AZD1222 vaccination. CDR3 protein: CASTPGLDGTEAFF. The CDR3 nucleotides are TGTGCCAGCACCCCTGGACTAGATGGCACTGAAGCTTTCTTT.